The 3 T cell receptor beta chains given below trace back to one sample, sequenced in a study of PD-L1 blockade in urothelial cancer. Using immunoSEQ multiplex PCR, the repertoire was profiled, and TCRdb retains in-frame clones only, with some absent. This sample has about 35,000 clones, with approximately 34% found just once. The material sequenced was tumor tissue, taken before atezolizumab (anti-PD-L1) treatment. The receptor set was obtained from a man aged 55-75 years with urothelial cancer.

This clone was counted ten times or more. The CDR3 is CASSLLGRGWSAFF. DNA of the CDR3: TGTGCCAGCAGCTTACTCGGCCGGGGTTGGTCGGCTTTCTTT. This sequence joins TRBV11-3 and TRBJ1-1; no clear D. This CDR3 is built from 14 residues. Deletions cut 2 bases from V and 11 bases from J, with 18 bases between. Germline assignment: CDR1 SGHNT and CDR2 YENEEA.

This clone ranks as medium-sized. The chain carries TRBV19 and TRBJ1-5, with unresolved D. Looked up from germline, CDR1 is LNHDA and CDR2 is SQIVND (reference sequence). Trimming took off 7 bases at V and 4 bases at J, with 11 bases between the two ends. The CDR3 covers 13 residues. CDR3 residues: CASTPTVNQPQHF. The DNA for the CDR3 is TGTGCCAGTACCCCGACGGTTAATCAGCCCCAGCATTTT.

This clone was detected ten times or more. The chain employs TRBV7-7 and TRBJ2-3; 11 bases agree with TRBD1. Germline V lookup: CDR1 SSHAT, CDR2 FNYEAQ (reference sequence). After removal of 0 bases from V and 4 bases from J, the junction contained 6 bases not matched to a gene. The CDR3 has 17 residues. CDR3 protein: CASSLAFGQGAADTQYF. Written as DNA, the CDR3 is TGTGCCAGCAGCTTAGCTTTCGGACAGGGGGCCGCAGATACGCAGTATTTT.